This T cell receptor (beta chain) was identified in a study of OX40 agonist ivuxolimab in advanced cancers. Study at large: Every patient in dose escalation had hepatocellular carcinoma, melanoma, renal cell or head and neck cancer.

Study conclusions and caveats: Partial responders at 0.1-3.0 mg/kg had among the lowest clonal expansion. Some of the nonresponding patients also showed low levels of normalized T-cell clonal expansion.

Some clones are missing from TCRdb's copy, which holds only in-frame ones; the method was immunoSEQ multiplex PCR. Here the sample spans under 85,000 clones, 86% being singletons. Autoimmune disease history or systemic immunosuppression led to patients being barred. Concerning this clone: Its antigen is unknown.

This CDR3 has 16 amino acids. V was clipped by 0 bases and J by 2 bases, with 16 bases between them. Germline V lookup: CDR1 GTSNPN, CDR2 SVGIG (reference sequence). This specimen consisted of CD4+ or CD8+ T cells sorted from blood, obtained in a trial of the OX40 agonist ivuxolimab. The sequence was collected from an adult with an advanced solid tumor such as melanoma, head and neck, liver or kidney cancer. The gene calls are TRBV30 and TRBJ2-5, with D maybe TRBD2 (6 bases). The chain's CDR3 is CAWSVPRGRLQETQYF. CDR3 nucleotides: TGTGCCTGGAGTGTACCCCGGGGGAGACTTCAAGAGACCCAGTACTTC.